Here is one T cell receptor beta chain with its context. The antigen is unknown. This record comes from a study of cytomegalovirus exposure and HLA in healthy donors. Whole-study results and caveats: Generally TCR sequences proved uncommon, though certain public TCRs appeared in numerous donors. According to a subsequent analysis, TCR clusters identified in the first cohort showed a tendency to co-occur across the roughly 120 validation repertoires.

Some clones are missing from TCRdb's copy, which holds only in-frame ones; the method was immunoSEQ multiplex PCR. The sample consists of more than 85,000 clones, roughly nine tenths of them appearing once. The germline V gene has CDR1 SNHLY and CDR2 FYNNEI. Between the trimmed V and J ends, which lost 8 bases and 0 bases, there was a span of 10 bases. The length of the CDR3 is 14 residues. V usage is TRBV2 and J usage is TRBJ1-4; D not resolved. This receptor was obtained from a woman aged 18-35 years in good health and CMV-seronegative. The sequenced material came from PBMCs. CDR3 sequence: CASSRGATNEKLFF. CDR3 in DNA: TGTGCCAGCTCGAGAGGTGCAACTAATGAAAAACTGTTTTTT.